The 22 T cell receptor beta chains given below trace back to one sample, sequenced in a study of shared clonotypes between healthy human individuals (TCRdb year 2020). Library preparation used the immunoSEQ multiplex PCR assay. Entries here come from immuneACCESS through TCRdb and include only in-frame sequences with V and J called. Some clones fail to appear in such tables; in the studies checked, an unresolved V gene covers under half of the shortfall, and the cause of the remainder is unknown. This sample comprises approximately 2,300,000 clones, 85% to 95% of them detected only once. The ten largest clones add up to roughly 0.34% of the sample. Sequenced: naive CD4+ T cells from PBMCs. The cell subset or site label of this sample denotes: CD45RA+ positively selected. Receptor source: a man between 18 and 35 years old in good health. Some clones in this sample may be carry-over from other donors' samples.

This clone showed up just once. The DNA of the CDR3 is TGTGCCACCTCCACGACAGGACCCTACGAGCAGTACTTC. It translates to CATSTTGPYEQYF. The V gene is TRBV28, the J gene TRBJ2-7; D perhaps matches TRBD1 (6 bases). The germline V gene has CDR1 MDHEN and CDR2 SYDVKM. The CDR3 consists of 13 residues. V was cut by 10 bases and J by 2 bases, with 15 bases left in between.

This rearrangement joins TRBV9 to TRBJ2-1; tentative D call: TRBD2 (5 bases). This CDR3 contains 15 residues. The germline gives CDR1 SGDLS, CDR2 YYNGEE. V was clipped by 2 bases and J by 5 bases, with 14 bases between them. Here the CDR3 reads CASSVSGLRNNEQFF. CDR3 sequence (DNA): TGTGCCAGCAGCGTCAGCGGTCTAAGGAACAATGAGCAGTTCTTC.

This chain joins TRBV5-1 and TRBJ1-5; D not resolved. The CDR3 sequence is 14 residues long. With 4 bases removed from V and 0 bases from J, the gap between germline ends came to 8 bases. In germline, CDR1 is SGHRS, CDR2 YFSETQ. The CDR3 region is CASSPVSSNQPQHF. CDR3 nucleotide sequence: TGCGCCAGCAGCCCGGTTTCTAGCAATCAGCCCCAGCATTTT.

This chain joins TRBV5-1 and TRBJ2-1; 10 bases are shared with TRBD2. The CDR3 has 17 amino acids. V lost 2 bases and J lost 5; bases outside the gene matches: 10. Germline loops: CDR1 SGHRS, CDR2 YFSETQ. DNA of the CDR3: TGCGCCAGCAGCTTTCGGCTAGCGGGAGAGGGGGACAATGAGCAGTTCTTC. It codes for CASSFRLAGEGDNEQFF.

This clone has a single count. The chain joins TRBV5-1 to TRBJ2-1, with 13 bases lining up with TRBD2. The CDR3 covers 16 residues. Germline V lookup: CDR1 SGHRS, CDR2 YFSETQ. The J segment lost 8 bases and the V segment lost 3 bases, leaving 8 bases of the junction unmatched. The DNA of the CDR3 is TGCGCCAGCAGCTCTTCACTAGCGGGAGGGCCCCATGAGCAGTTCTTC. Translated, it gives CASSSSLAGGPHEQFF.

The V and J genes are TRBV21-1 and TRBJ2-5; TRBD2, the table's D call, was not compared with the DNA. TRBV21-1 has pseudogene status. The CDR3 runs to 18 residues. The CDR3 DNA follows: TGTGCCAGAGCGGACCCGAACTTTAAGCCTCGTTCCGAAGAGACCCAGTACTTC. As protein: CARADPNFKPRSEETQYF.

This chain uses TRBV7-2 with TRBJ1-2, with TRBD1 as a possible D gene (5 bases). V lost 2 bases and J lost 4, with 11 bases in between. CDR1 is SGHTA, CDR2 FQGNSA, per germline. The CDR3 consists of 14 residues. The CDR3 sequence: CASSLRGYVYGYTF. As DNA, the CDR3 is TGTGCCAGCAGCTTAAGGGGATACGTCTATGGCTACACCTTC.

The chain recombines TRBV6-5 with TRBJ2-1, with D possibly being TRBD1 or TRBD2 (5 bases each). Trimming took 6 bases from V and 1 from J, leaving 13 bases between them. Germline-derived CDR1 and CDR2 are MNHEY and SVGAGI. The CDR3 covers 15 residues. CDR3 amino acids: CASRPRGRSYNEQFF. The CDR3 nucleotides read TGTGCCAGCAGACCGAGGGGACGATCCTACAATGAGCAGTTCTTC.

The V and J genes are TRBV29-1 and TRBJ2-7, with TRBD2 matching 7 bases. V gave up 4 bases and J gave up 6 bases; unmatched junction bases: 21. CDR1 is SQVTM, CDR2 ANQGSEA, per germline. This CDR3 contains 17 residues. The CDR3 bases are TGCAGCGTTGGGCGAATCACCGGAGGACTAGGCTCTCGCGAGCAGTACTTC. Its protein is CSVGRITGGLGSREQYF.

This clone was recorded only once. The chain carries TRBV21-1 and TRBJ1-1; the D segment call TRBD1 is taken from the table without a DNA check. TRBV21-1 is assigned pseudogene status. This CDR3 contains 15 residues. CDR3 coding DNA: TGTGCCAGCAGCAAAGGGGGGTTTAACAGGGCTGAAGCTTTCTTT. Protein product: CASSKGGFNRAEAFF.

For the CDR3, the DNA is TGTGCCAGCAGCTTGGTGCGGGAGAGCTTGAGTGGAAACACCATATATTTT. It encodes CASSLVRESLSGNTIYF. The genes are TRBV5-4 and TRBJ1-3; no definite D call. Germline loops: CDR1 SGHNT, CDR2 YYREEE (reference sequence). The CDR3 totals 17 residues. The germline V and J ends were trimmed by 0 bases and 3 bases, with 16 bases remaining between them.

The J gene is TRBJ2-2, the V gene TRBV5-4; the match to TRBD2 covers 7 bases. CDR3 length: 15 amino acids. The junction had 7 bases not matched to a gene; V was cut back by 4 bases and J by 4 bases. Germline CDR1 is SGHNT and CDR2 is YYREEE (reference sequence). The DNA for the CDR3 is TGTGCCAGCAGCGGGACCCAGCGGGGCACCGGGGAGCTGTTTTTT. Protein: CASSGTQRGTGELFF.

The V call is TRBV2, the J call TRBJ2-5; 7 bases fit TRBD2. The germline V gene encodes CDR1 SNHLY and CDR2 FYNNEI. The CDR3 runs to 14 residues. Trimming at V came to 7 bases and at J to 1 base, leaving 6 bases not matched to a gene. CDR3 protein: CASMAGAPQETQYF. DNA for the CDR3: TGTGCCAGCATGGCGGGAGCACCCCAAGAGACCCAGTACTTC.

For this clone: A read error may produce the germline difference seen at one junction end. Distinct nucleotide sequences in the sample also encode this CDR3. The chain joins TRBV25-1 to TRBJ2-1; 9 bases are shared with TRBD2. Germline loops: CDR1 MGHDK, CDR2 SYGVNS. This CDR3 has 14 amino acids. CDR3 bases: TGTGCCAGTAGTGAAAGACTAGCGGACAATGAGCAGTTCTTC. This codes for CASSERLADNEQFF.

As to this clone: The sample has other DNA sequences that encode this CDR3 too. This rearrangement joins TRBV5-1 to TRBJ1-1, with unresolved D. Per the germline V gene, CDR1 is SGHRS and CDR2 is YFSETQ. This CDR3 contains 13 residues. The germline V and J ends were trimmed by 2 bases and 0 bases, with 5 bases remaining between them. CDR3 sequence reads: CASSLSVNTEAFF. CDR3 nucleotide sequence: TGCGCCAGCAGCTTAAGCGTGAACACTGAAGCTTTCTTT. Variable domain in full (rest from reference TRBV5-1 and TRBJ1-1): KAGVTQTPRYLIKTRGQQVTLSCSPISGHRSVSWYQQTPGQGLQFLFEYFSETQRNKGNFPGRFSGRQFSNSRSEMNVSTLELGDSALYLCASSLSVNTEAFFGQGTRLTVV.

V is TRBV19 and J is TRBJ2-2, with D uncertain. The CDR3 spans 14 residues. In germline, CDR1 is LNHDA, CDR2 SQIVND (reference sequence). V lost 2 bases and J lost 3, with 7 bases in between. This chain's CDR3 is CASSILTDTGELFF. The CDR3 bases are TGTGCCAGTAGTATACTTACGGACACCGGGGAGCTGTTTTTT. The full variable domain, with the rest looked up from reference TRBV19 and TRBJ2-2, is DGGITQSPKYLFRKEGQNVTLSCEQNLNHDAMYWYRQDPGQGLRLIYYSQIVNDFQKGDIAEGYSVSREKKESFPLTVTSAQKNPTAFYLCASSILTDTGELFFGEGSRLTVL.

V usage is TRBV27 and J usage is TRBJ2-6; D possibly corresponds to TRBD2 (5 bases). Germline CDR1 reads MNHEY; CDR2 reads SMNVEV (reference sequence). Trimming cost V 4 bases and J 3 bases, with 13 bases left between them. This CDR3 has 16 residues. CDR3 sequence reads: CASSSWRTGGANVLTF. CDR3 in DNA: TGTGCCAGCAGTTCCTGGAGGACGGGTGGGGCCAACGTCCTGACTTTC.

This clone was recorded only once. The chain combines TRBV30 with TRBJ2-3, with D uncertain. The germline V gene has CDR1 GTSNPN and CDR2 SVGIG (reference sequence). Deletions cut 0 bases from V and 0 bases from J, with 7 bases between. The CDR3 loop spans 14 amino acids. The CDR3: CAWSVDVSTDTQYF. In DNA form, the CDR3 reads TGTGCCTGGAGTGTGGACGTCAGCACAGATACGCAGTATTTT.

The genes are TRBV9 and TRBJ2-7; 10 bases match TRBD1. CDR1 is SGDLS and CDR2 is YYNGEE in the germline V gene. Germline trimming cut 0 bases from V and 1 base from J; bases unmatched to any gene: 10. This CDR3 region has 18 residues. This CDR3 is CASSVAPPPGQGSYEQYF. CDR3 DNA sequence: TGTGCCAGCAGCGTAGCCCCTCCACCGGGACAGGGGTCCTACGAGCAGTACTTC.

The chain has TRBV27 and TRBJ2-7, with D maybe TRBD1 (6 bases). Germline lookup yields CDR1 MNHEY and CDR2 SMNVEV (reference sequence). This CDR3 is built from 12 residues. Trimming shortened V by 5 bases and J by 3 bases, and 8 bases separated the two germline ends. This CDR3 reads CASSPTGYEQYF. The CDR3 DNA is TGTGCCAGCAGTCCGACAGGCTACGAGCAGTACTTC.

Notes on this clone: This specimen includes other DNA sequences encoding the same CDR3. V usage is TRBV28 and J usage is TRBJ1-4, with 7 nucleotides matching TRBD1. The ends lost 4 bases at V and 1 base at J; junction bases unmatched: 3. The CDR3 spans 15 residues. CDR1 is MDHEN, CDR2 SYDVKM, per germline. In nucleotides, the CDR3 is TGTGCCAGCAGTTCGAGACAGGGAACTAATGAAAAACTGTTTTTT. Protein: CASSSRQGTNEKLFF. Drawing the rest from reference TRBV28 and TRBJ1-4, the complete variable domain is DVKVTQSSRYLVKRTGEKVFLECVQDMDHENMFWYRQDPGLGLRLIYFSYDVKMKEKGDIPEGYSVSREKKERFSLILESASTNQTSMYLCASSSRQGTNEKLFFGSGTQLSVL.

This chain joins TRBV19 and TRBJ2-7; D not resolved. The CDR3 extends over 12 amino acids. Germline CDR1 reads LNHDA; CDR2 reads SQIVND (reference sequence). Trimming left V 7 bases short and J 2 bases short, with 9 bases between. The CDR3 region is CASTGNPYEQYF. CDR3 sequence (DNA): TGTGCCAGTACAGGTAACCCCTACGAGCAGTACTTC.